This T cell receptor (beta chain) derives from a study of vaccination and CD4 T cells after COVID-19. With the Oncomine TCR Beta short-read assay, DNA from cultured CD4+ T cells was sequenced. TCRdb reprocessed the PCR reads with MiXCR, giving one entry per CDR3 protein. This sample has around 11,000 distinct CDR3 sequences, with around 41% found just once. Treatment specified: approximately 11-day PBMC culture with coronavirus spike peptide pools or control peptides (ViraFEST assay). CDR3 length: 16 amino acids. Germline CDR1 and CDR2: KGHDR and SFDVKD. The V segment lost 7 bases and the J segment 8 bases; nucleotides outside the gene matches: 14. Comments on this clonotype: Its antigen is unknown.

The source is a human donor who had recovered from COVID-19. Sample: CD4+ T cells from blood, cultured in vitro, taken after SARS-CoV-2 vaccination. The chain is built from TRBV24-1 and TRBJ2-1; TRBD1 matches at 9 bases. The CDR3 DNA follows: TGTGCCACCAGAGGGGAGAGGACAGGGGAGGTGTATGAGCAGTTCTTC. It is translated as CATRGERTGEVYEQFF.